These T cell receptor beta chains were read from a single sample in a study of blood T cell repertoires in COVID-19. Using immunoSEQ multiplex PCR, the repertoire was profiled, and TCRdb retains in-frame clones only, with some absent. The sample gives about 72,000 clones, about nine tenths of which show up once; roughly 8.1% is in the top ten. Input material: peripheral blood. The receptor source for this set is a young man with acute or convalescent COVID-19. The CDR3 runs from the conserved cysteine through the conserved F or W. The D gene is left open where the match is weak. For some rows the clone size is stated as once, few or many, or as a class when expanded; others skip it.

J gene: TRBJ2-3
V gene: TRBV27
clone size: NA
D gene: TRBD1
CDR3 DNA: TGTGCCAGCAGTTTAGGGACAGGGGTAACAGATACGCAGTATTTT
CDR3 protein: CASSLGTGVTDTQYF

J gene: TRBJ2-1
V gene: TRBV6-2/TRBV6-3
clone size: once
D gene: TRBD2
CDR3 DNA: TGTGCCAGCAGCCTCCAGGTGGGACTAGCGGGAGTTGAGCAGTTCTTC
CDR3 protein: CASSLQVGLAGVEQFF

J gene: TRBJ2-7
V gene: TRBV30
clone size: NA
D gene: TRBD1
CDR3 DNA: TGTGCCTGGAGTGTACGATGGACAGGGCGGTACGAGCAGTACTTC
CDR3 protein: CAWSVRWTGRYEQYF

J gene: TRBJ2-7
V gene: TRBV27
clone size: NA
D gene: TRBD2
CDR3 DNA: TGTGCCAGCAGTTTCGGAACTAGCGCCTACGAGCAGTACTTC
CDR3 protein: CASSFGTSAYEQYF

J gene: TRBJ1-1
V gene: TRBV28
clone size: NA
D gene: NA
CDR3 DNA: TGTGCCAGCCCAGGGTACATCACTGAAGCTTTCTTT
CDR3 protein: CASPGYITEAFF

J gene: TRBJ1-3
V gene: TRBV6-2/TRBV6-3
clone size: NA
D gene: NA
CDR3 DNA: TGTGCCAGCAGTTACTCGAGTCCCGGCTCTGGAAACACCATATATTTT
CDR3 protein: CASSYSSPGSGNTIYF

J gene: TRBJ1-2
V gene: TRBV5-1
clone size: NA
D gene: TRBD1
CDR3 DNA: TGCGCCAGCAGCTCGACCGGGACAGGGGACTATGGCTACACCTTC
CDR3 protein: CASSSTGTGDYGYTF

J gene: TRBJ2-7
V gene: TRBV6-2/TRBV6-3
clone size: NA
D gene: NA
CDR3 DNA: TGTGCCAGCAGTTTGCTATCCGGGGACATTTTCGAGCAGTACTTC
CDR3 protein: CASSLLSGDIFEQYF

J gene: TRBJ2-2
V gene: TRBV6-5
clone size: NA
D gene: TRBD2
CDR3 DNA: TGTGCCAGCAAGAAACTAGCGCCGAACACCGGGGAGCTGTTTTTT
CDR3 protein: CASKKLAPNTGELFF

J gene: TRBJ2-2
V gene: TRBV21-1
clone size: NA
D gene: NA
CDR3 DNA: TGTGCCAGCAGCAAAGCGATTGCGTCACTCGATTTCGGGAGCACCGGGGAGCTGTTTTTT
CDR3 protein: CASSKAIASLDFGSTGELFF